This record looks at one T cell receptor beta chain sequence and its context. The antigen it recognizes is unknown. No much larger clone exists at a distance of one base, and base qualities are not known. The CDR3 sequence holds 11 residues, the cysteine and phenylalanine included. The kept DNA is CDR3 alone, 33 bases in frame from the first base. The germline ends are 4 bases apart after V is trimmed by 1 base and J by 6 bases. Sequences LGHDT (CDR1) and YNNKEL (CDR2) are obtained from the germline V gene (reference sequence). This sample stems from a study of T-cell memory formation after mild COVID-19 (TCRdb year 2021). Some background on the complete study: Most TCR sequence clusters were specific to one of the two donors. T-cell clones expanding and contracting after mild COVID-19 in two donors were tracked by longitudinal TCRalpha and TCRbeta repertoire sequencing. The cohort comprised two young, previously healthy adult volunteers, one female and one male. Points the paper makes about the study in general: Only a couple of mild cases were covered by the study, and larger cohorts that include severe cases with pre-infection samples were considered necessary. The detection of some responding clones in pre-infection memory suggests that pre-existing cross-reactive memory T cells joined the SARS-CoV-2 response. Contracting CD4+ clones were found mainly in CM and EM memory subsets, while CD8+ clones were enriched in EMRA. Balanced CD4/CD8 phenotypes were observed for clones contracting from day 15 to 85, whereas a bias towards CD4+ was observed for a second wave of clones expanding from day 15 to 37. Whether the second-wave clones peaking on day 37 were SARS-CoV-2 specific was not confirmed.

Ficoll-Paque density gradient centrifugation was used to isolate PBMCs. This sample was sequenced with an Illumina NovaSeq 6000. Using 5'RACE with constant-segment primers, TCRalpha and TCRbeta cDNA libraries were constructed, with sample barcodes and unique molecular identifiers added in the process. Trizol reagent was used to extract RNA from every sample. Amplification of the libraries took two PCR steps, and the second step added a second sample barcode plus Illumina TruSeq adapters. Libraries were sequenced on an Illumina NovaSeq with 2 x 150 bp paired-end reads. In the original analysis: Reads were demultiplexed and collapsed into UMI-guided consensus sequences with migec v1.2.7. With mixcr v2.1.11, UMI consensuses were aligned to TRA and TRB V and J templates and assembled into clonotypes. Clonotypes were classified as expanded or contracted when called significant by both edgeR and NoisET, with noise models trained on biological replicates. edgeR calls used a false discovery rate-adjusted p below 0.01 and a log2 fold-change threshold of 1. As an exploratory analysis of dynamics, max-normalized trajectories of the 1000 most abundant clonotypes were examined with PCA combined with hierarchical clustering. Separately sequenced CD4+ and CD8+ repertoires were used to assign a CD4 or CD8 phenotype to each responding clone. Using fastp at Q25 and MiXCR, TCRdb reprocessed the public reads and kept productive beta chains. Entries are consolidated by CDR3 protein sequence, retaining the most common genes and DNA. The V and J calls and clone size come from TCRdb's table, not from the authors' own analysis. Present in this sample are hundreds of thousands of distinct CDR3 sequences, around 28% of which were seen just once. About 13% of the sample lies in the top ten.

This receptor chain uses TRBV3-1 and TRBJ2-7, with the D gene too uncertain to name. The TCR originated in an adult woman who had mild COVID-19 (a few samples of this study predate the infection). The sample titles of this study are shuffled in the database, so cell type and time point are left out; the donor was told from shared clones. Sequences were obtained from PBMCs or a T cell subset sorted from them (not recorded which). The CDR3 reads as follows: CASSQGSEQYF. The nucleotide sequence is TGTGCCAGCAGCCAAGGGAGCGAGCAGTACTTC.